One TCR beta chain is described in this entry. The data are from a study of cytomegalovirus exposure and HLA in healthy donors. About the research overall: Falling in the Caucasian-associated ancestry cluster were approximately 84% of 300 to 500 genotyped donors.

The CDR3 runs 13 residues. The V and J ends lost 5 bases and 2 bases, in that order; junction bases with no gene match: 2. CDR1 and CDR2 (germline): SGHTA, FQGTGA. Amplification used 60 Vbeta primers and 13 Jbeta primers. The repertoire was sequenced with immunoSEQ multiplex PCR; TCRdb's copy has only in-frame clones and lacks some. The data show roughly 150,000 clones, 70% to 85% seen once. The chain links TRBV7-3 to TRBJ1-2, with 7 bases fitting TRBD1. Material: PBMCs. This receptor was obtained from a male donor in good health and CMV-seronegative. As DNA, the CDR3 is TGTGCCAGCAGCCCGGACAGGAACTATGGCTACACCTTC. This sequence encodes CASSPDRNYGYTF.